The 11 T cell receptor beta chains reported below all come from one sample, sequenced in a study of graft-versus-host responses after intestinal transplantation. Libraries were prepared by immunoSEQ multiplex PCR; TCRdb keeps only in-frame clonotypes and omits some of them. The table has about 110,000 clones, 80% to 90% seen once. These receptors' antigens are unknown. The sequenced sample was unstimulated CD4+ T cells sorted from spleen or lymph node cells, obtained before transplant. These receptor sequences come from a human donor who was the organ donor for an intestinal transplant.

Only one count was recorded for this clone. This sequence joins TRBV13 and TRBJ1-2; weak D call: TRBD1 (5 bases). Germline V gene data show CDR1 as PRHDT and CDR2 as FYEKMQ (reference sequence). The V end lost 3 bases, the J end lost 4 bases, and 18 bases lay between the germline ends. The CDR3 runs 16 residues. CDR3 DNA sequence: TGTGCCAGCAGCTTTAAGGGGACCTGGAAGGGCTATGGCTACACCTTC. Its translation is CASSFKGTWKGYGYTF.

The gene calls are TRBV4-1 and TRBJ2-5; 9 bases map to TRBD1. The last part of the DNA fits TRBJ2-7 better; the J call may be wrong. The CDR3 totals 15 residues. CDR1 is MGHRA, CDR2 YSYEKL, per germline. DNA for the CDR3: TGCGCCAGCAGCTCACCCGGGACAGGGCTCGACGAGCAGTACTTC. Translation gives CASSSPGTGLDEQYF.

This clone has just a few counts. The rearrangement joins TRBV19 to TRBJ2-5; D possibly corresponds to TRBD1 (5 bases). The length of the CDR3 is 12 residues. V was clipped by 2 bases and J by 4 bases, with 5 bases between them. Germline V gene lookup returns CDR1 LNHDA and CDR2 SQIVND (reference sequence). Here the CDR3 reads CASSIQGETQYF. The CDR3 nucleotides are TGTGCCAGTAGTATACAGGGAGAGACCCAGTACTTC.

The DNA of the CDR3 is TGTGCCAGCAGCTTGTTACCCAGCGCCACCGGGGAGCTGTTTTTT. Translated: CASSLLPSATGELFF. The rearrangement links TRBV5-6 to TRBJ2-2; D is uncertain. The germline gives CDR1 SGHDT, CDR2 YYEEEE. The CDR3 runs 15 residues. Trimming shortened V by 1 base and J by 4 bases, and 11 bases separated the two germline ends.

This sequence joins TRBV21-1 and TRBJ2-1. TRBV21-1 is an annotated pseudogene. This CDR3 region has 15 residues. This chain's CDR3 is CASSKGGAENHEQFF. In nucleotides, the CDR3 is TGTGCCAGCAGCAAAGGGGGTGCGGAGAACCATGAGCAGTTCTTC.

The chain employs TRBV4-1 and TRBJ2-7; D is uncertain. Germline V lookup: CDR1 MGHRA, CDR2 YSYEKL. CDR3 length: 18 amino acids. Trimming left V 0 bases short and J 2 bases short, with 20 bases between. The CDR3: CASSQDSFSRSMTYEQYF. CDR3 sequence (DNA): TGCGCCAGCAGCCAAGACTCGTTCTCACGATCAATGACCTACGAGCAGTACTTC.

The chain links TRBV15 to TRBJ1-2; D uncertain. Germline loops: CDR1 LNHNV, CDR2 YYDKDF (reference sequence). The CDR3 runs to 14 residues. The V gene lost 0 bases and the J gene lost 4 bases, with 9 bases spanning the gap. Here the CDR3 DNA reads TGTGCCACCAGCAGAGATCGGGGTGGCTATGGCTACACCTTC. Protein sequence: CATSRDRGGYGYTF.

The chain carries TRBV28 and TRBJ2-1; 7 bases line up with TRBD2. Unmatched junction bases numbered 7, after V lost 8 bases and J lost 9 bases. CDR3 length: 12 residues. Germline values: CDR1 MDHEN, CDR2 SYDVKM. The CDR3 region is CASGGVRSEQFF. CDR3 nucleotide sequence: TGTGCCAGCGGGGGGGTACGTTCTGAGCAGTTCTTC.

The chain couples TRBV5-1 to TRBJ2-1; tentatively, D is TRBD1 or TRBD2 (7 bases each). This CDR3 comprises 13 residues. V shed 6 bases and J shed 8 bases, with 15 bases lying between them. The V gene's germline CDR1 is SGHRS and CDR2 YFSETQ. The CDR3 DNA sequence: TGCGCCAGCAAACAGGGGAGGGGTTATGAGCAGTTCTTC. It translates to CASKQGRGYEQFF.

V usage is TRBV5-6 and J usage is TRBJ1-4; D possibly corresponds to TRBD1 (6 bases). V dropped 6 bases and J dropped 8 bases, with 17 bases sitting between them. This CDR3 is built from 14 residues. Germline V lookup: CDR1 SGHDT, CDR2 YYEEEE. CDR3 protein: CASKLGGLEEKLFF. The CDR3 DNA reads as TGTGCCAGCAAGCTTGGGGGCTTAGAGGAAAAACTGTTTTTT.

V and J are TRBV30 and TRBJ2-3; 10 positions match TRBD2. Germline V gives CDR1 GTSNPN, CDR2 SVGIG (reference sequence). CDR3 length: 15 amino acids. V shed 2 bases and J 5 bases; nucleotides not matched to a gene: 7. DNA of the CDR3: TGTGCCTGGAGTAACGGACTAGCGGAAAAAGATACGCAGTATTTT. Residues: CAWSNGLAEKDTQYF.